These T cell receptor beta chains were read from a single sample in a study of long-term antiretroviral therapy in people with HIV. Using immunoSEQ multiplex PCR, the repertoire was profiled, and TCRdb retains in-frame clones only, with some absent. Of approximately 31,000 clones in the sample, approximately 97% were seen once. The source material was unsorted PBMCs, sampled 6.9 years after starting antiretroviral therapy. The source of these receptors is a young man with HIV. CDR3s include the opening cysteine and the closing phenylalanine or tryptophan. A D gene is named only where the DNA matches it firmly. The size of a clone is reported for some rows only, either as once, few or many, or as a class for expanded clones.

CDR3	DNA	V	J	size	D
CASSPPVPGELFF	TGTGCCAGCAGCCCACCGGTTCCCGGGGAGCTGTTTTTT	TRBV9	TRBJ2-2	-	-
CSAEGARGGSDEQFF	TGCAGCGCCGAGGGGGCGCGGGGGGGGAGCGATGAGCAGTTCTTC	TRBV29-1	TRBJ2-1	-	TRBD2
CAWSIPGTSGRQFF	TGTGCCTGGAGTATTCCCGGGACTAGCGGGAGGCAGTTCTTC	TRBV30	TRBJ2-1	-	TRBD2
CASSLRLAGDMDEQFF	TGTGCCAGCAGCTTAAGGCTAGCGGGAGATATGGATGAGCAGTTCTTC	TRBV7-3	TRBJ2-1	-	TRBD2
CATSASGSYNEQFF	TGTGCCACTTCGGCTAGTGGCTCCTACAATGAGCAGTTCTTC	TRBV19	TRBJ2-1	-	-
CASSLGSGATQYF	TGTGCCAGCAGCTTAGGGTCAGGGGCTACGCAGTATTTT	TRBV11-2	TRBJ2-3	once	-
CASSPDRLSSMGYTF	TGTGCCAGCAGCCCGGACAGATTATCCTCTATGGGCTACACCTTC	TRBV7-9	TRBJ1-2	-	-
CSVVGTEIYEQYF	TGCAGCGTTGTGGGGACAGAGATCTACGAGCAGTACTTC	TRBV29-1	TRBJ2-7	-	TRBD1
CASSQDVGDRSGTSGAPSYEQYF	TGTGCCAGCAGCCAAGATGTAGGGGACAGATCCGGAACTAGCGGAGCGCCATCCTACGAGCAGTACTTC	TRBV4-2	TRBJ2-7	-	-
CASPTPRLKLFF	TGTGCCAGTCCCACGCCGAGGCTAAAACTGTTTTTT	TRBV27	TRBJ1-4	-	-
CASSVGGEGEAFF	TGTGCCAGCAGCGTAGGTGGGGAGGGGGAAGCTTTCTTT	TRBV9	TRBJ1-1	-	-
CASSRDREDEQYF	TGTGCCAGCAGCCGGGACAGGGAGGACGAGCAGTACTTC	TRBV7-6	TRBJ2-7	-	TRBD1
CASSLLLLAAGGELFF	TGTGCCAGCAGCTTATTGCTCCTAGCTGCGGGGGGGGAGCTGTTTTTT	TRBV7-2	TRBJ2-2	-	-
CASSVGQGGTYEQYF	TGTGCCAGCAGCGTGGGCCAGGGGGGTACCTACGAGCAGTACTTC	TRBV9	TRBJ2-7	-	-
CASSFGQFVVGANVLTF	TGTGCCAGCAGCTTCGGACAGTTTGTGGTTGGGGCCAACGTCCTGACTTTC	TRBV5-4	TRBJ2-6	-	-
CASSVDPGWGETQYF	TGTGCCAGCAGCGTGGATCCGGGGTGGGGGGAGACCCAGTACTTC	TRBV9	TRBJ2-5	-	-
CASSEGPGGISDEQYF	TGTGCCAGCAGTGAAGGCCCAGGCGGGATTTCCGACGAGCAGTACTTC	TRBV25-1	TRBJ2-7	-	-
CASLNRSSGNTIYF	TGTGCCAGCCTCAACCGCAGCTCTGGAAACACCATATATTTT	TRBV2	TRBJ1-3	-	-
CASSDPRGTIYF	TGTGCCAGCAGCGACCCTAGGGGCACCATATATTTT	TRBV7-8	TRBJ1-3	-	-
CASSERRGGPYGELFF	TGTGCCAGCAGTGAAAGAAGAGGGGGACCGTACGGGGAGCTGTTTTTT	TRBV2	TRBJ2-2	-	-
CASSESNTGELFF	TGTGCCAGCAGTGAGAGCAACACCGGGGAGCTGTTTTTT	TRBV6-4	TRBJ2-2	-	-
CASSLDGTSGYREQFF	TGTGCCAGCAGCCTAGATGGGACTAGCGGGTACCGTGAGCAGTTCTTC	TRBV7-2	TRBJ2-1	-	TRBD2
CASSLGGKSLSYEQYF	TGTGCCAGCAGCTTAGGAGGTAAGTCTCTTTCCTACGAGCAGTACTTC	TRBV11-3	TRBJ2-7	once	-
CASSPSWGRDTEAFF	TGTGCCAGCTCACCAAGTTGGGGACGGGACACTGAAGCTTTCTTT	TRBV18	TRBJ1-1	-	-
CASSILGQRNQPQHF	TGTGCCAGTAGTATTTTAGGACAGCGCAATCAGCCCCAGCATTTT	TRBV19	TRBJ1-5	-	-
CASSSYPGLAINGETQYF	TGTGCCAGCAGTTCCTACCCGGGACTAGCGATAAATGGGGAGACCCAGTACTTC	TRBV7-2	TRBJ2-5	-	TRBD2
CASRTDRIVSGANVLTF	TGTGCCAGCAGGACCGACAGGATTGTCTCTGGGGCCAACGTCCTGACTTTC	TRBV27	TRBJ2-6	-	-
CASSGRVQQDTQYF	TGTGCCAGCAGTGGCCGGGTCCAACAAGATACGCAGTATTTT	TRBV25-1	TRBJ2-3	-	-
CATQGGSFTGELFF	TGTGCCACCCAAGGGGGCAGTTTCACCGGGGAGCTGTTTTTT	TRBV19	TRBJ2-2	-	TRBD1
CASSLRDRGLGDGYTF	TGTGCCAGCAGCCTCCGGGACAGGGGGCTTGGGGATGGCTACACCTTC	TRBV9	TRBJ1-2	-	TRBD1
CASSPRDQPQHF	TGTGCCAGCTCACCGAGGGACCAGCCCCAGCATTTT	TRBV18	TRBJ1-5	-	-
CSASRADEQYF	TGCAGTGCTAGCAGGGCAGACGAGCAGTACTTC	TRBV20-1	TRBJ2-7	-	-
CASSLAGGRREPGEVGDYEQYF	TGTGCCAGCAGCTTAGCGGGAGGTCGGCGGGAGCCTGGAGAGGTGGGGGACTACGAGCAGTACTTC	TRBV7-2	TRBJ2-7	-	TRBD2
CASSPEWTGGIYEQYF	TGTGCCAGCAGCCCAGAATGGACAGGGGGTATCTACGAGCAGTACTTC	TRBV27	TRBJ2-7	-	TRBD1
CASSPLGRSSYEQYF	TGTGCCAGCAGCCCCCTCGGCAGGAGCTCCTACGAGCAGTACTTC	TRBV7-9	TRBJ2-7	-	-
CASSTEEGRAFF	TGTGCCAGCAGCACAGAGGAGGGTCGGGCTTTCTTT	TRBV9	TRBJ1-1	-	-
CASSLTNEQFF	TGCGCCAGCAGCTTGACCAATGAGCAGTTCTTC	TRBV5-1	TRBJ2-1	-	-
CASSVDMNTEAFF	TGTGCCAGTAGTGTGGACATGAACACTGAAGCTTTCTTT	TRBV19	TRBJ1-1	-	-
CASSVGGTGLFSGYTF	TGTGCCAGCAGCGTAGGGGGGACAGGGCTTTTTTCTGGCTACACCTTC	TRBV9	TRBJ1-2	-	TRBD1
CASSPKWEGISGETQYF	TGTGCCAGCAGCCCCAAGTGGGAAGGGATTTCGGGAGAGACCCAGTACTTC	TRBV14	TRBJ2-5	-	-
CASSLGGVWDEQYF	TGTGCCAGCAGCTTAGGAGGGGTTTGGGACGAGCAGTACTTC	TRBV7-6	TRBJ2-7	few	-
CASSLASGYQETQYF	TGTGCCAGCAGCTTGGCTAGCGGGTACCAAGAGACCCAGTACTTC	TRBV7-9	TRBJ2-5	-	TRBD2
CASSADRGHQPQHF	TGTGCCAGCAGTGCAGACAGGGGGCATCAGCCCCAGCATTTT	TRBV2	TRBJ1-5	-	TRBD1
CASSIRGGQHTGELFF	TGTGCCAGTAGTATACGTGGCGGACAGCACACCGGGGAGCTGTTTTTT	TRBV19	TRBJ2-2	-	-
CASSQGSGHGTEAFF	TGTGCCAGCAGCCAAGGCTCGGGGCACGGCACTGAAGCTTTCTTT	TRBV4-2	TRBJ1-1	-	-
CASSQVLRGPRDSPLHF	TGCGCCAGCAGCCAAGTCCTCAGGGGGCCTCGCGATTCACCCCTCCACTTT	TRBV4-1	TRBJ1-6	-	TRBD1
CASSLVGSSYEQYF	TGTGCCAGCAGCTTAGTTGGGTCATCCTACGAGCAGTACTTC	TRBV7-8	TRBJ2-7	-	-
CASSESGTGDEQYF	TGTGCCAGCAGTGAAAGCGGGACGGGGGACGAGCAGTACTTC	TRBV9	TRBJ2-7	once	TRBD2
CASSEYKRVYYGYTF	TGTGCCAGCAGTGAATATAAGAGGGTTTACTATGGCTACACCTTC	TRBV25-1	TRBJ1-2	-	-
CASSLEAADLGNEQFF	TGTGCCAGCAGCTTAGAAGCCGCGGACCTGGGCAATGAGCAGTTCTTC	TRBV13	TRBJ2-1	-	-
CASSLDKGTMNTEAFF	TGTGCCAGCAGCTTAGATAAGGGAACAATGAACACTGAAGCTTTCTTT	TRBV7-8	TRBJ1-1	-	-
CASSLRGYEQYF	TGTGCCAGCAGCTTAAGGGGCTACGAGCAGTACTTC	TRBV7-2	TRBJ2-7	once	-
CASSLGSGGLYTEQYF	TGTGCCAGCAGCCTGGGTAGCGGGGGGCTATATACGGAGCAGTACTTC	TRBV5-4	TRBJ2-7	-	TRBD2
CASSLQNTGGETQYF	TGTGCCAGCAGCCTACAAAATACGGGGGGGGAGACCCAGTACTTC	TRBV5-6	TRBJ2-5	-	TRBD2
CASSYSILASHYEQYF	TGTGCCAGCAGTTACTCGATTTTGGCATCCCACTACGAGCAGTACTTC	TRBV6-6	TRBJ2-7	-	-
CASSYSRGRAGELFF	TGTGCCAGCAGTTACTCCCGGGGTCGGGCCGGGGAGCTGTTTTTT	TRBV6-6	TRBJ2-2	-	-